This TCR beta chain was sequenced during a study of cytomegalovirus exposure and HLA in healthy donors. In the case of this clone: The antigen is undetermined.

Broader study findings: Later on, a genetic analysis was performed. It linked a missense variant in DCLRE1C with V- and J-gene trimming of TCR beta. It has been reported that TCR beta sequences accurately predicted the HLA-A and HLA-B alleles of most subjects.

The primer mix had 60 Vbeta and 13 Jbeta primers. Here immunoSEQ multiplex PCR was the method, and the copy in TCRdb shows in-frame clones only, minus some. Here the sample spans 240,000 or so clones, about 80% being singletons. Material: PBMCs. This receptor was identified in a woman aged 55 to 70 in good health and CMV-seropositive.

In nucleotides, the CDR3 is TGTGCTAGTGGTTTGGGACAGGGACCAGAGTTCTTC. This gives the protein CASGLGQGPEFF. J is TRBJ2-1 and V is TRBV12-5, with 7 bases identical to TRBD1. Per germline, CDR1 LGHNT and CDR2 FRNRAP. The V and J ends lost 1 base and 14 bases, in that order; junction bases with no gene match: 5. The CDR3 extends over 12 amino acids.